The sequence of this TCR beta chain was determined in a study of OX40 agonist ivuxolimab in advanced cancers. Study at large: Prior therapy, whether anti-PD-1, anti-PD-L1 or anti-CTLA-4, was allowed, and 30% to 40% had some. Overall study findings and caveats: Patients who responded partially at 0.1-3.0 mg/kg showed clonal expansion ranking among the lowest. Averaging showed that CD8+ T cells had more expanded clones than CD4+ did.

About this clone itself: Its specificity is unknown.

This CDR3 is built from 11 residues. CDR1 and CDR2 (germline): DFQATT, SNEGSKA (reference sequence). Libraries were prepared by immunoSEQ multiplex PCR; TCRdb keeps only in-frame clonotypes and omits some of them. Here the sample spans about 120,000 clones, about 93% being singletons. This chain links TRBV20-1 with TRBJ2-5, with 9 bases fitting TRBD2. The input for sequencing was CD4+ or CD8+ T cells sorted from blood, taken in a trial of the OX40 agonist ivuxolimab. The clonotype comes from an adult with an advanced solid tumor such as melanoma, head and neck, liver or kidney cancer. The CDR3 DNA sequence: TGCCTTAGCGGGAGACCAGAGACCCAGTACTTC. This gives the protein CLSGRPETQYF.